These 25 T cell receptor beta chains were sequenced from one sample in a study of cytomegalovirus exposure and HLA in healthy donors. Amplification used 60 Vbeta primers and 13 Jbeta primers. Profiled with immunoSEQ multiplex PCR; TCRdb holds only in-frame clones, not every one. This sample has 160,000 or so clones; around 77% occur once, and the top ten carry 2% to 2.5%. Sequenced: PBMCs. These TCRs come from a man between 60 and 75 years old in good health and CMV-seronegative.

This clone was seen more than once but under ten times. The chain has TRBV6-1 and TRBJ1-3; 7 bases map to TRBD1. CDR3 length: 16 amino acids. CDR1 and CDR2 (germline): MNHNS, SASEGT. V trimming: 1 base; J trimming: 0 bases; junction bases outside the gene matches: 3. The CDR3 reads CASSEGGTASGNTIYF. CDR3 nucleotides: TGTGCCAGCAGTGAAGGTGGGACAGCCTCTGGAAACACCATATATTTT.

The sample holds one count of this clone. The chain links TRBV29-1 to TRBJ2-7; D might be TRBD2 (6 bases). Trimming took off 7 bases at V and 2 bases at J, with 15 bases between the two ends. There are 13 residues in the CDR3. The germline V gene encodes CDR1 SQVTM and CDR2 ANQGSEA. CDR3 sequence reads: CSAKSEGTYEQYF. The CDR3 region has the DNA TGCAGCGCCAAATCGGAGGGAACCTACGAGCAGTACTTC.

The chain uses TRBV25-1 and TRBJ1-4; weak D call: TRBD1 (5 bases). The germline V gene has CDR1 MGHDK and CDR2 SYGVNS. Trimming took off 6 bases at V and 10 bases at J, with 18 bases between the two ends. CDR3 length equals 14 residues. The CDR3 region is CASSTGSASGKLFF. The CDR3 region has the DNA TGTGCCAGCAGCACAGGATCCGCGTCGGGAAAACTGTTTTTT.

The chain is built from TRBV28 and TRBJ1-5; 10 nucleotides line up with TRBD1. The CDR3 has 19 amino acids. V lost 5 bases, J lost 2 bases, and 15 bases stayed unmatched. Germline V gene lookup returns CDR1 MDHEN and CDR2 SYDVKM. The CDR3 nucleotides are TGTGCCAGCAGTCCCGGGACAGGGGACGAAGGGGGCGGCAATCAGCCCCAGCATTTT. This sequence encodes CASSPGTGDEGGGNQPQHF.

This chain uses TRBV14 with TRBJ2-7, with TRBD2 matching 9 bases. This CDR3 is 15 amino acids long. J was trimmed by 7 bases and V by 4 bases; bases with no gene match: 11. The germline gives CDR1 SGHDN, CDR2 FVKESK. In DNA form, the CDR3 reads TGTGCCAGCAGCCCCGGACTAGCGCGAGTGGGGGAGCAGTACTTC. This encodes CASSPGLARVGEQYF.

This clone was counted between two and nine times. The V gene is TRBV2, the J gene TRBJ2-6; D may be TRBD1 (6 bases). The germline gives CDR1 SNHLY, CDR2 FYNNEI. V lost 6 bases, J lost 4 bases, and 7 bases lay in between. The CDR3 has 13 amino acids. This CDR3 reads CASSGTGANVLTF. DNA for the CDR3: TGTGCCAGCAGCGGGACAGGGGCCAACGTCCTGACTTTC.

The gene calls are TRBV10-2 and TRBJ1-2; perhaps TRBD1 as D (6 bases). The CDR3 length is 14 residues. The germline V and J ends were trimmed by 6 bases and 1 base, with 12 bases remaining between them. CDR1 is WSHSY and CDR2 is SAAADI in the germline V gene. CDR3 bases: TGCGCCAGCAGGGACACAGGGAATAACTATGGCTACACCTTC. Protein product: CASRDTGNNYGYTF.

The gene calls are TRBV27 and TRBJ1-6; D call uncertain. This CDR3 has 14 residues. From germline, CDR1 is MNHEY and CDR2 SMNVEV (reference sequence). Trimming removed 4 bases at V and 4 bases at J, with 8 bases between. The CDR3 coding sequence is TGTGCCAGCAGTTCCCAGAGGTATAATTCACCCCTCCACTTT. This codes for CASSSQRYNSPLHF.

The rearrangement links TRBV6-4 to TRBJ1-1; no definite D call. The CDR3 is 15 residues long. Germline V lookup: CDR1 MRHNA, CDR2 SNTAGT. V was trimmed by 6 bases and J by 3 bases, leaving 17 bases between them. The CDR3 DNA is TGTGCCAGCAGGAGAAGAGGCGGGATCGACACTGAAGCTTTCTTT. Protein product: CASRRRGGIDTEAFF.

This sequence joins TRBV4-2 and TRBJ2-5; 12 bases fit TRBD2. The CDR3 length is 17 residues. From germline, CDR1 is LGHNA and CDR2 YNFKEQ. Trimming cost V 1 base and J 4 bases; bases outside gene matches: 7. In DNA, the CDR3 is TGTGCCAGCAGCCAAGGACTAGCGGGAGAGGCCCCAGAGACCCAGTACTTC. Translating it yields CASSQGLAGEAPETQYF.

The chain is built from TRBV14 and TRBJ2-1, with TRBD2 identical over 13 bases. The V segment lost 4 bases and the J segment 8 bases; nucleotides outside the gene matches: 8. Germline lookup yields CDR1 SGHDN and CDR2 FVKESK. The CDR3 extends over 16 amino acids. CDR3 protein: CASSRTGLAGVHEQFF. Written as DNA, the CDR3 is TGTGCCAGCAGCCGCACAGGACTAGCGGGAGTCCATGAGCAGTTCTTC.

This chain joins TRBV5-4 and TRBJ2-1, with D uncertain. V was clipped by 4 bases and J by 9 bases, with 8 bases between them. The CDR3 runs to 11 residues. The V gene's germline CDR1 is SGHNT and CDR2 YYREEE (reference sequence). This CDR3 is CASSIAAEQFF. In DNA form, the CDR3 reads TGTGCCAGCAGCATAGCAGCTGAGCAGTTCTTC.

The chain employs TRBV5-1 and TRBJ1-1, with D hard to call. The CDR3 runs 13 residues. V lost 4 bases and J 5 bases, leaving 12 bases between the germline ends. The germline V gene encodes CDR1 SGHRS and CDR2 YFSETQ. The chain's CDR3 is CASSPQRETEAFF. The CDR3, as DNA: TGCGCCAGCAGCCCCCAACGGGAAACTGAAGCTTTCTTT.

V and J are TRBV19 and TRBJ2-3; perhaps TRBD1 as D (5 bases). V was clipped by 5 bases and J by 2 bases, with 11 bases between them. The CDR3 consists of 14 residues. Germline V gene data show CDR1 as LNHDA and CDR2 as SQIVND (reference sequence). The CDR3 loop is CASSLGQSTDTQYF. CDR3 nucleotides: TGTGCCAGTAGTCTGGGGCAATCCACAGATACGCAGTATTTT.

V and J are TRBV10-3 and TRBJ2-2, with 7 bases matching TRBD1. The CDR3 is made up of 12 amino acids. V trimming: 10 bases; J trimming: 5 bases; junction bases outside the gene matches: 4. The germline V gene encodes CDR1 ENHRY and CDR2 SYGVKD. The CDR3 reads CATNRGTGELFF. CDR3 nucleotide sequence: TGTGCCACCAACAGGGGAACCGGGGAGCTGTTTTTT.

This chain connects TRBV25-1 to TRBJ2-3; D is unclear. V was pared by 1 base and J by 5 bases, with 7 bases between. CDR1 and CDR2 from the germline V gene are MGHDK and SYGVNS. The CDR3 length is 13 residues. In nucleotides, the CDR3 is TGTGCCAGCAGTGAATGGGCTATAGATACGCAGTATTTT. Translated, it gives CASSEWAIDTQYF.

This chain links TRBV21-1 with TRBJ2-5; TRBD2 was called by the table and not checked on the DNA. The assigned J gene may be wrong: the sequence end matches TRBJ2-7 better. TRBV21-1 is listed as a pseudogene. This CDR3 spans 9 amino acids. CDR3 in amino acids: CAVVNEQYF. The CDR3 DNA follows: TGTGCCGTTGTAAACGAGCAGTACTTC.

The CDR3 bases are TGCGCCAGCAGCTTGGGGACAGGGGGGAGTGAAAAACTGTTTTTT. Translating gives CASSLGTGGSEKLFF. V gene TRBV5-1 combines with J gene TRBJ1-4, with 10 bases lining up with TRBD1. CDR1 is SGHRS and CDR2 is YFSETQ in the germline V gene. The CDR3 spans 15 residues. After removal of 0 bases from V and 7 bases from J, the junction contained 3 bases not matched to a gene.

The chain joins TRBV5-8 to TRBJ2-2, with unresolved D. CDR1 and CDR2 (germline): SGHTS, YDEGEE. V gave up 3 bases and J gave up 4 bases, with 13 bases separating them. This CDR3 has 15 residues. The CDR3 here is CASSSLAFRTGELFF. Written as DNA, the CDR3 is TGTGCCAGCAGCTCCCTGGCTTTCCGCACCGGGGAGCTGTTTTTT.

The chain employs TRBV2 and TRBJ1-2; 11 bases agree with TRBD1. The CDR3 has 13 residues. CDR1 and CDR2 from the germline V gene are SNHLY and FYNNEI. Losses at the gene ends were 6 bases for V and 5 bases for J; bases not matched to a gene: 2. CDR3: CASRGQGVYGYTF. The CDR3 coding sequence is TGTGCCAGCAGGGGACAGGGGGTTTATGGCTACACCTTC. The entire variable domain, with the rest obtained from reference TRBV2 and TRBJ1-2, is as follows: EPEVTQTPSHQVTQMGQEVILRCVPISNHLYFYWYRQILGQKVEFLVSFYNNEISEKSEIFDDQFSVERPDGSNFTLKIRSTKLEDSAMYFCASRGQGVYGYTFGSGTRLTVV.

This chain's CDR3 is CASSGGPITDTQYF. DNA of the CDR3: TGTGCCAGCTCGGGAGGGCCCATTACAGATACGCAGTATTTT. The chain uses TRBV27 and TRBJ2-3, with TRBD2 identical over 8 bases. Losses at the gene ends were 8 bases for V and 3 bases for J; bases not matched to a gene: 7. Germline values: CDR1 MNHEY, CDR2 SMNVEV (reference sequence). The CDR3 is made up of 14 amino acids.

In this sample, this clone turned up once. The rearrangement links TRBV5-1 to TRBJ1-3; D is unresolved. Germline-derived CDR1 and CDR2 are SGHRS and YFSETQ. Deletions cut 2 bases from V and 3 bases from J, with 15 bases between. The CDR3 has 16 amino acids. CDR3 bases: TGCGCCAGCAGCTTCGAGCAGGCCATCATTGGAAACACCATATATTTT. Translated: CASSFEQAIIGNTIYF. Drawing the rest from reference TRBV5-1 and TRBJ1-3, the complete variable domain is KAGVTQTPRYLIKTRGQQVTLSCSPISGHRSVSWYQQTPGQGLQFLFEYFSETQRNKGNFPGRFSGRQFSNSRSEMNVSTLELGDSALYLCASSFEQAIIGNTIYFGEGSWLTVV.

This chain uses TRBV27 with TRBJ2-5, with 9 nucleotides matching TRBD2. The CDR3 is 13 residues long. CDR1 is MNHEY, CDR2 SMNVEV, per germline (reference sequence). V lost 8 bases to trimming and J lost 5 bases; unmatched junction nucleotides: 6. Written as DNA, the CDR3 is TGTGCCAGCGCGCGGGAGGGTCGGGAGACCCAGTACTTC. This encodes CASAREGRETQYF.

Concerning this clone: Distinct nucleotide sequences in the sample also encode this CDR3. The V gene is TRBV9, the J gene TRBJ1-1, with a tentative D call TRBD1 (5 bases). Per the germline V gene, CDR1 is SGDLS and CDR2 is YYNGEE. This CDR3 is built from 15 residues. V was trimmed by 0 bases and J by 0 bases, leaving 9 bases between them. CDR3 sequence reads: CASSVVSGLNTEAFF. CDR3 sequence (DNA): TGTGCCAGCAGCGTAGTGTCAGGGCTGAACACTGAAGCTTTCTTT.

The V call is TRBV19, the J call TRBJ1-1; tentatively, D is TRBD1 (6 bases). Trimming took 6 bases from V and 4 from J, leaving 9 bases between them. Per the germline V gene, CDR1 is LNHDA and CDR2 is SQIVND (reference sequence). The CDR3 is 12 residues long. The CDR3 sequence is CASSGTTTEAFF. The CDR3 bases are TGTGCCAGTAGCGGGACAACCACTGAAGCTTTCTTT.